The present T cell receptor (beta chain) was sequenced within a study of Ad26.COV2.S vaccination and SARS-CoV-2 variants. Turning to the study itself: Once or twice, 56 days apart, Ad26.COV2.S was delivered intramuscularly.

Study-level findings and limits: Marked by substantial breadth, spike-specific CD8+ and CD4+ T cell responses were reportedly seen after vaccination. Estimates derived from TCR breadth and depth analyses may have underestimated total T cell responses.

Indicated treatment: 15 to 20 received Ad26.COV2.S at low or high dose, single or two shots; about 5 received placebo; per-sample allocation not given. At day 63 after the first vaccine or placebo injection, samples were drawn. Remarks on this clone: The antigen remains undetermined.

Using immunoSEQ multiplex PCR, the repertoire was profiled, and TCRdb retains in-frame clones only, with some absent. The sample shows hundreds of thousands of clones, around 87% of them seen only once. This receptor was identified in a person between 18 and 65 years old who received the Ad26.COV2.S COVID-19 vaccine or a placebo. The sequenced sample was peripheral blood, obtained in a trial of Ad26.COV2.S vaccine versus placebo.

In DNA form, the CDR3 reads TGTGCCACCCGCCCCAGGGGCGATAATGAAAAACTGTTTTTT. Its protein is CATRPRGDNEKLFF. This chain connects TRBV7-8 to TRBJ1-4, with D perhaps matching TRBD1 (6 bases). The CDR3 runs 14 residues. Looked up from germline, CDR1 is SGHVS and CDR2 is FQNEAQ. V was clipped by 10 bases and J by 4 bases, with 16 bases between them.